Detailed here is one TCR beta chain. Its antigen is not identified. Primers: 60 Vbeta forward and 13 Jbeta reverse. This table comes from immunoSEQ multiplex PCR, and its TCRdb copy is limited to in-frame clones, with some not included. The sample includes fewer than 250,000 clones, 65% to 80% of them seen just once. This sample is drawn from a study of cytomegalovirus exposure and HLA in healthy donors. Overall study results and limits: HLA alleles showed associations with around 15,000 TCR beta sequences in a later analysis, at a 0.05 false discovery rate.

Trimming cost V 0 bases and J 7 bases, with 8 bases left between them. This CDR3 is 14 amino acids long. Germline-derived CDR1 and CDR2 are SGHRS and YFSETQ. The chain links TRBV5-1 to TRBJ1-6, with D maybe TRBD1 (5 bases). The material sequenced was PBMCs. The receptor was isolated from a man aged 25-40 years in good health and CMV-seropositive. CDR3 residues: CASSLGQPNSPLHF. The DNA of the CDR3 is TGCGCCAGCAGCTTGGGACAGCCAAATTCACCCCTCCACTTT.